These T cell receptor beta chains were read from a single sample in a study of blood T cell repertoires in COVID-19. The data were produced by immunoSEQ multiplex PCR, yet TCRdb's version contains in-frame clones alone and is incomplete. Of about 80,000 clones detected, 60% to 85% appear once; the ten largest clones hold less than 20%. The sequenced material came from peripheral blood. The receptors shown here come from a human donor in a cohort sampled during active COVID-19. The CDR3 runs from the conserved cysteine through the conserved F or W. Fields, in order: J gene, D gene, V gene, clone size, CDR3 length, CDR3 protein, CDR3 DNA. D genes are given only for firm matches. Only some rows state a clone size, as once, few, many or a class for expanded clones.

>TRBJ2-5|NA|TRBV18|NA|15
CASSPRAGTGETQYF
TGTGCCAGCTCACCCAGAGCGGGAACAGGGGAGACCCAGTACTTC
>TRBJ1-1|TRBD1|TRBV6-6|NA|18
CASSHGGTGLRMNTEAFF
TGTGCCAGCAGTCACGGGGGGACAGGGTTGCGTATGAACACTGAAGCTTTCTTT
>TRBJ1-5|NA|TRBV7-2|NA|14
CASSPQAGVQPQHF
TGTGCCAGCAGCCCCCAGGCCGGGGTTCAGCCCCAGCATTTT
>TRBJ2-4|TRBD1|TRBV27|NA|14
CASSWTGGGNIQYF
TGTGCCAGCAGTTGGACAGGGGGAGGAAACATTCAGTACTTC
>TRBJ2-1|TRBD2|TRBV5-1|NA|15
CASSLGGGPHNEQFF
TGCGCCAGCAGCTTGGGGGGAGGGCCCCACAATGAGCAGTTCTTC
>TRBJ1-3|TRBD1|TRBV11-2|NA|16
CASSPQGQMTGNTIYF
TGTGCCAGCAGCCCACAGGGACAGATGACTGGAAACACCATATATTTT
>TRBJ2-5|NA|TRBV9|NA|14
CASSVDGLLETQYF
TGTGCCAGCAGCGTAGACGGTCTATTGGAGACCCAGTACTTC
>TRBJ2-5|TRBD1|TRBV24-1|NA|16
CATSDPALGQGETQYF
TGTGCCACCAGTGATCCCGCCCTTGGACAGGGAGAGACCCAGTACTTC
>TRBJ2-5|NA|TRBV5-1|NA|15
CASSLVPGEGETQYF
TGCGCCAGCAGCTTGGTTCCGGGAGAAGGAGAGACCCAGTACTTC
>TRBJ1-4|NA|TRBV28|NA|14
CASSFQWGGWELFF
TGTGCCAGCAGTTTCCAATGGGGGGGGTGGGAACTGTTTTTT
>TRBJ2-5|TRBD2|TRBV3-1/TRBV3-2|NA|16
CASSQRTSGSRETQYF
TGTGCCAGCAGCCAACGGACTAGCGGGAGCCGGGAGACCCAGTACTTC
>TRBJ1-2|NA|TRBV7-3|NA|15
CASSLTGGDSYGYTF
TGTGCCAGCAGCCTCACTGGGGGGGATTCGTATGGCTACACCTTC
>TRBJ2-5|TRBD2|TRBV9|few|16
CASSVLAGGQKETQYF
TGTGCCAGCAGCGTCCTAGCGGGGGGGCAAAAAGAGACCCAGTACTTC
>TRBJ2-2|NA|TRBV7-9|NA|14
CASSLALKPGELFF
TGTGCCAGCAGCTTAGCGCTAAAACCCGGGGAGCTGTTTTTT
>TRBJ1-2|NA|TRBV12-5|NA|15
CASGWGPGGNYGYTF
TGTGCTAGTGGTTGGGGGCCGGGAGGGAACTATGGCTACACCTTC
>TRBJ1-1|TRBD1|TRBV19|NA|16
CASRPGQGASVTEAFF
TGTGCCAGTAGGCCCGGACAGGGGGCCTCGGTAACTGAAGCTTTCTTT
>TRBJ1-1|NA|TRBV2|NA|13
CASSEGRMTEAFF
TGTGCCAGCAGTGAAGGGAGGATGACTGAAGCTTTCTTT
>TRBJ1-2|TRBD1|TRBV27|NA|20
CASSFRGPGQGRSFNYGYTF
TGTGCCAGCAGTTTCCGGGGACCGGGACAGGGGCGATCCTTTAACTATGGCTACACCTTC
>TRBJ2-1|TRBD1|TRBV27|many|15
CASSLQGAFRNEQFF
TGTGCCAGCAGTTTGCAGGGGGCTTTTAGAAATGAGCAGTTCTTC
>TRBJ2-5|TRBD1|TRBV24-1|NA|15
CATSETTGVQETQYF
TGTGCCACCAGTGAAACGACAGGGGTCCAAGAGACCCAGTACTTC
>TRBJ1-5|NA|TRBV6-1|NA|19
CASSGGPLDSHLSNQPQHF
TGTGCCAGCAGTGGAGGACCCTTGGACAGCCATCTGAGCAATCAGCCCCAGCATTTT
>TRBJ1-5|NA|TRBV19|NA|13
CASSWRGGQPQHF
TGTGCCAGTAGCTGGAGGGGGGGTCAGCCCCAGCATTTT
>TRBJ1-4|NA|TRBV7-7|few|15
CASSSRLGLGEKLFF
TGTGCTAGCAGCTCAAGGTTGGGGCTGGGGGAAAAACTGTTTTTT
>TRBJ2-2|TRBD1|TRBV7-2|NA|15
CASSPWTGRNGELFF
TGTGCCAGCAGCCCGTGGACAGGGAGAAATGGGGAGCTGTTTTTT
>TRBJ1-4|NA|TRBV27|NA|14
CASSVGSANEKLFF
TGTGCCAGCAGCGTCGGAAGCGCTAATGAAAAACTGTTTTTT
>TRBJ1-5|NA|TRBV2|NA|16
CASKRGLGGGNQPQHF
TGTGCCAGCAAGCGAGGGTTGGGGGGGGGCAATCAGCCCCAGCATTTT
>TRBJ1-1|NA|TRBV6-5|few|15
CASSYSQDLNTEAFF
TGTGCCAGCAGTTACTCGCAGGATCTCAACACTGAAGCTTTCTTT
>TRBJ1-2|TRBD1|TRBV2|NA|13
CASTGQGRRGYTF
TGTGCCAGCACGGGACAGGGTAGACGAGGCTACACCTTC
>TRBJ1-6|NA|TRBV2|NA|13
CASRAPGESPLHF
TGTGCCAGCAGGGCCCCAGGGGAATCACCCCTCCACTTT
>TRBJ1-2|NA|TRBV7-2|NA|11
CASSRGDGYTF
TGTGCCAGCAGCCGGGGTGATGGCTACACCTTC
>TRBJ2-2|TRBD1|TRBV7-7|NA|15
CASSRTGVGTGELFF
TGTGCTAGCAGCAGAACAGGGGTCGGGACCGGGGAGCTGTTTTTT
>TRBJ2-1|NA|TRBV29-1|NA|12
CSVEETAGEQFF
TGCAGCGTTGAAGAAACTGCCGGTGAGCAGTTCTTC
>TRBJ2-7|TRBD2|TRBV4-1|NA|17
CASSQAPWGGDPYEQYF
TGCGCCAGCAGCCAAGCACCCTGGGGGGGAGATCCTTACGAGCAGTACTTC
>TRBJ2-1|NA|TRBV27|NA|14
CASRFGTHYNEQFF
TGTGCCAGCAGATTCGGGACTCACTACAATGAGCAGTTCTTC
>TRBJ2-2|TRBD1|TRBV4-2|once|17
CASSQDRTGLGTGELFF
TGTGCCAGCAGCCAAGATCGGACAGGGTTGGGGACCGGGGAGCTGTTTTTT
>TRBJ2-3|NA|TRBV6-6|NA|15
CASSSSPGGTDTQYF
TGTGCCAGCAGTTCCTCCCCAGGGGGCACAGATACGCAGTATTTT
>TRBJ2-7|TRBD2|TRBV5-1|NA|16
CASSLVLAGGSYEQYF
TGCGCCAGCAGCTTGGTCTTAGCGGGGGGCTCCTACGAGCAGTACTTC
>TRBJ1-1|NA|TRBV11-2|NA|16
CASTHSGDPFFTEAFF
TGTGCCAGCACCCACTCGGGGGACCCTTTCTTCACTGAAGCTTTCTTT
>TRBJ2-3|NA|TRBV29-1|NA|13
CSARQDLTDTQYF
TGCAGCGCGCGACAGGATCTCACAGATACGCAGTATTTT